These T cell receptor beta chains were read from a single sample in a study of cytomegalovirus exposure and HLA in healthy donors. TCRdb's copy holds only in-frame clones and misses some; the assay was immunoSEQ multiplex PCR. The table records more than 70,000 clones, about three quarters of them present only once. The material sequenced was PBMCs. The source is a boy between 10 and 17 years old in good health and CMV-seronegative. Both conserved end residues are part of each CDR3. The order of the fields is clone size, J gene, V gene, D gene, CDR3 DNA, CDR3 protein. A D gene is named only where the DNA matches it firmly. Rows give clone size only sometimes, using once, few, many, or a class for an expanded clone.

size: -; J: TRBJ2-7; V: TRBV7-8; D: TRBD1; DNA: TGTGCCAGCAGTTCTCGACAGGGCTATTATTACGAGCAGTACTTC; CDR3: CASSSRQGYYYEQYF
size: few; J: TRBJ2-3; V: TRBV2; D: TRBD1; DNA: TGTGCCAGCAGTCTGAACAGGGGATCCACAGATACGCAGTATTTT; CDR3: CASSLNRGSTDTQYF
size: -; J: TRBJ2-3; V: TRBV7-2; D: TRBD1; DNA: TGTGCCAGCAGCTCCCGGGACAGGGGGCTCCCAGATACGCAGTATTTT; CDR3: CASSSRDRGLPDTQYF
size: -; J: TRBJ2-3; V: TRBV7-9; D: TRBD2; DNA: TGTGCCAGCAGCTTAGCCAAGACTAGCTTCGCAGATACGCAGTATTTT; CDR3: CASSLAKTSFADTQYF
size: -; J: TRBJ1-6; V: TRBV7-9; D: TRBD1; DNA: TGTGCCAGCAGCCTAGGGGGCCATTCACCCCTCCACTTT; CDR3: CASSLGGHSPLHF
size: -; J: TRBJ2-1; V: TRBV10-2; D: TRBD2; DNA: TGCGCCAGCAGGACCTGGAGCGGGACGTACAATGAGCAGTTCTTC; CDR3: CASRTWSGTYNEQFF
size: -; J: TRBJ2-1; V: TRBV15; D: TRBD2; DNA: TGTGCCACCACTAGCGGGATCTACAATGAGCAGTTCTTC; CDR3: CATTSGIYNEQFF
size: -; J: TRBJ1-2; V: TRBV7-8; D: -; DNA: TGTGCCAGCAGCTGGCCCCGGGACACGAGACGAACTATGTACGGCTACACCTTC; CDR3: CASSWPRDTRRTMYGYTF
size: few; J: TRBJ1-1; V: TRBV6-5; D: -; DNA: TGTGCCAGCAGTTACGCGACAGGACCTATGAACACTGAAGCTTTCTTT; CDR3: CASSYATGPMNTEAFF
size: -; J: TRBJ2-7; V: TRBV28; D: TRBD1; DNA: TGTGCCAGCAGTTTCCACAGGGGTGAGCAGTACTTC; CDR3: CASSFHRGEQYF
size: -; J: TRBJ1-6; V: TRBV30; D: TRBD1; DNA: TGTGCCTGGAATTCAGGGGGAGGTAATTCACCCCTCCACTTT; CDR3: CAWNSGGGNSPLHF
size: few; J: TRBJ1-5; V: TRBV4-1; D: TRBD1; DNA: TGCGCCAGCAGCCAAGATAGACAGGGGGCAAATCAGCCCCAGCATTTT; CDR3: CASSQDRQGANQPQHF
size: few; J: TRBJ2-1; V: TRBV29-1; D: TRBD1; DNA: TGCAGCGTTGGGACAGGGGGCTACAATGAGCAGTTCTTC; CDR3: CSVGTGGYNEQFF
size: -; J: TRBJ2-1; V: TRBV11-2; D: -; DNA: TGTGCCAGCACCCCTGCCCGGGCCTACAATGAGCAGTTCTTC; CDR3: CASTPARAYNEQFF
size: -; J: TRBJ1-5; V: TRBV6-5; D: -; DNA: TGTGCCAGCAGTCTCCAGAGCAATCAGCCCCAGCATTTT; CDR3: CASSLQSNQPQHF
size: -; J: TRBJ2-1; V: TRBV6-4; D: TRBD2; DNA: TGTGCCAGCAAGGTTACTAGCGGACATTCCTACAATGAGCAGTTCTTC; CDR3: CASKVTSGHSYNEQFF
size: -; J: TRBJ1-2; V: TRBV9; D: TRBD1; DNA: TGTGCCAGCAGAGACAGGGGTTATGGCTACACCTTC; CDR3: CASRDRGYGYTF
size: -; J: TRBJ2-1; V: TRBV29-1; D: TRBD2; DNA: TGCAGCGTTGAACTTAGCGGGGGGGCCTACAATGAGCAGTTCTTC; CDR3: CSVELSGGAYNEQFF
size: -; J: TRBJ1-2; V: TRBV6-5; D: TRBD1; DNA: TGTGCCAGCAGTTATTCAGGGGGCGATGGCTACACCTTC; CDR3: CASSYSGGDGYTF
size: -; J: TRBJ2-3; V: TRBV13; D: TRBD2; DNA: TGTGCCAGCAGCTTAGTGCGGGGGGGCGCAGATACGCAGTATTTT; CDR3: CASSLVRGGADTQYF
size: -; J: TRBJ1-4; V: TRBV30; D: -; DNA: TGTGCCTGGAATTACAGGGAGAATGAAAAACTGTTTTTT; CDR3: CAWNYRENEKLFF
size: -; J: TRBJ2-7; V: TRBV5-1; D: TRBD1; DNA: TGCGCCAGCAGCTTGGTCCCGGGACAGTCCTACGAGCAGTACTTC; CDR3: CASSLVPGQSYEQYF
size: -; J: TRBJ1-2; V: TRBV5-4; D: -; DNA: TGTGCCAGCAGCCCGGACAGACACTATGGCTACACCTTC; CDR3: CASSPDRHYGYTF
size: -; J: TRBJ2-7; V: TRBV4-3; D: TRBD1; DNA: TGCGCCAGCAGCCAGGGACAGGGAGTTGGGTACGAGCAGTACTTC; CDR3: CASSQGQGVGYEQYF
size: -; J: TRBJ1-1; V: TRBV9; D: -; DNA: TGTGCCAGCAGCGTAGCTAGGGCGGGCACTGAAGCTTTCTTT; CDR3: CASSVARAGTEAFF
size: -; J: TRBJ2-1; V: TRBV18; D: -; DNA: TGTGCCAGCTCACCAAGTGAGGGGGCGGGGAGTGAGCAGTTCTTC; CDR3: CASSPSEGAGSEQFF
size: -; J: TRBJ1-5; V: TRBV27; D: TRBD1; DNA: TGTGCCAGCAGGCGGACAGGGAGCAATCAGCCCCAGCATTTT; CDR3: CASRRTGSNQPQHF
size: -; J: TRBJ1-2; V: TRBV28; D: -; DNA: TGTGCCACCGGAACGCAGGCTAACTATGGCTACACCTTC; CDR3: CATGTQANYGYTF
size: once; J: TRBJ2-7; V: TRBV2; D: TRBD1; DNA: TGTGCCAGCATAAGACAGGGCGACTACGAGCAGTACTTC; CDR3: CASIRQGDYEQYF
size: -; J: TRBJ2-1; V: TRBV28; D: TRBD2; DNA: TGTGCCAGCAGTCTTAAGCGGGAGGATATCAATGAGCAGTTCTTC; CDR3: CASSLKREDINEQFF
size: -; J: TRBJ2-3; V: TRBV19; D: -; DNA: TGTGCCAGTAGTATAGTCGCGTCGGGGGATACGCAGTATTTT; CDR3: CASSIVASGDTQYF
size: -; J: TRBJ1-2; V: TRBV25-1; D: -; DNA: TGTGCCAGCAGTGGTAGGTCGGACAAGCTTGATGGCTACACCTTC; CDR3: CASSGRSDKLDGYTF
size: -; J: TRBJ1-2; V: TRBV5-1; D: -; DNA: TGCGCCAGCAGCTCCAAACTACGGACAGCAGCTACTAACTATGGCTACACCTTC; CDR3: CASSSKLRTAATNYGYTF
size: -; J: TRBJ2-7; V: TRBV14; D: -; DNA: TGTGCCAGCAGCCAGACAGTCTCCTACGAGCAGTACTTC; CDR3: CASSQTVSYEQYF
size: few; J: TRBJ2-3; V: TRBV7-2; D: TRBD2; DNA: TGTGCCAGCAGCCTCCTCCCTGCGGGAGAAATAGATACGCAGTATTTT; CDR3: CASSLLPAGEIDTQYF
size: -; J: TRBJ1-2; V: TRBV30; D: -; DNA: TGTGCCCGCACAATGGGGACATTTGGTGGCTACACCTTC; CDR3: CARTMGTFGGYTF
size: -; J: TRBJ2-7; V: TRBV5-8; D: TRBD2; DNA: TGTGCCAGCAGCTTGTGGGAAGCTAGCGGGTACGAGCAGTACTTC; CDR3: CASSLWEASGYEQYF
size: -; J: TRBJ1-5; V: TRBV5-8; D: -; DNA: TGTGCCAGCAGCCCCGGTTCGCGCGGGTATAGCAATCAGCCCCAGCATTTT; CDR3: CASSPGSRGYSNQPQHF
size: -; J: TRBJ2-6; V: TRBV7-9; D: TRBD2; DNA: TGTGCCAGCACCAGAATAGCGGGAGAAGCTGGGGCCAACGTCCTGACTTTC; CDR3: CASTRIAGEAGANVLTF
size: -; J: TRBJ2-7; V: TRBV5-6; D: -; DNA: TGTGCCAGCAGCCCAACCGACAGTTTCTACGAGCAGTACTTC; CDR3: CASSPTDSFYEQYF
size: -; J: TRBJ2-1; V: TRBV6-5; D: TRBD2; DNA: TGTGCCAGCAGTTACACCGGGAGGTCCTCCTACAATGAGCAGTTCTTC; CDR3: CASSYTGRSSYNEQFF
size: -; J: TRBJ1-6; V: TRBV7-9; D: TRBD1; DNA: TGTGCCAGCAGCTTAGATACAGGGGTGAGCTCACCCCTCCACTTT; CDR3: CASSLDTGVSSPLHF
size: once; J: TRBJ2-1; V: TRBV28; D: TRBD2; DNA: TGTGCCAGCAGTTTTGTGCGGGAGGGAGATGAGCAGTTCTTC; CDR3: CASSFVREGDEQFF
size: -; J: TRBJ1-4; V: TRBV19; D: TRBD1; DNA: TGTGCCAGTAGTGGACAGGATGAAAAACTGTTTTTT; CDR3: CASSGQDEKLFF
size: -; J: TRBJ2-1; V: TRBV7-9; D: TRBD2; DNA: TGTGCCAGCAGCCCCGCCGTTGGCGGGGGGGAAAATGAGCAGTTCTTC; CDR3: CASSPAVGGGENEQFF
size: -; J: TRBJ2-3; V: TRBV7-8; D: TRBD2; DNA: TGTGCCAGCAGCTTAGGGCTAGCGGGGGGGCGAGGAACAGATACGCAGTATTTT; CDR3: CASSLGLAGGRGTDTQYF
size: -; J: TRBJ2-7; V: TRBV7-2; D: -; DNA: TGTGCCAGCAGCGGTGCCAGGGGTTACGAGCAGTACTTC; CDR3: CASSGARGYEQYF
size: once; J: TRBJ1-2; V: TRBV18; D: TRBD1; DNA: TGTGCCAGCTCACCGGGGACAGCGATGTTCTATGGCTACACCTTC; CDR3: CASSPGTAMFYGYTF
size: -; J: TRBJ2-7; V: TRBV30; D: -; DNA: TGTGCCTGGGAGACGACAAGCAAGCACTTC; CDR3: CAWETTSKHF
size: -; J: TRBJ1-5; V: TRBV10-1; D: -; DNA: TGCGCCAGCAGTTCAGGGGATCAGCCCCAGCATTTT; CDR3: CASSSGDQPQHF
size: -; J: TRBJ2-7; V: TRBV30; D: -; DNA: TGTGCCTGGAGTGCGGGATTGTACGAGCAGTACTTC; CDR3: CAWSAGLYEQYF
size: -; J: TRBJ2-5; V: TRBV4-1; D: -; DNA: TGCGCCAGCAGCCAAGACTCTCCAGAGACCCAGTACTTC; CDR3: CASSQDSPETQYF
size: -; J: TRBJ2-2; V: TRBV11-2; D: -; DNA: TGTGCCAGCCCCCCGGGGGCCGGGGAGCTGTTTTTT; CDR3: CASPPGAGELFF
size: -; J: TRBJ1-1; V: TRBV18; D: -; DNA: TGTGCCAGCTCACCCAGGTTGCGCCATCTGACGAACACTGAAGCTTTCTTT; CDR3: CASSPRLRHLTNTEAFF
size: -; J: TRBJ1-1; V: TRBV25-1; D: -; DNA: TGTGCCAGCAGGGACAGCAAAAACACTGAAGCTTTCTTT; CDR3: CASRDSKNTEAFF
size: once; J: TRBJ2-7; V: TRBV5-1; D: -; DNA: TGCGCCAGCAGCTCAGCCTACGAGCAGTACTTC; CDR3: CASSSAYEQYF
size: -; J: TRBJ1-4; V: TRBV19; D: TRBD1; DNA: TGTGCCAGTAGTTTGGCAGGGGGTGAAAAACTGTTTTTT; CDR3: CASSLAGGEKLFF
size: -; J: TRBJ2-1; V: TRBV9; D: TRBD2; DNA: TGTGCCAGCAGCGGCAGCGGGAATTCCTACAATGAGCAGTTCTTC; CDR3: CASSGSGNSYNEQFF
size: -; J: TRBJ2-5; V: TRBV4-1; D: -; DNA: TGCGCCAGCAGCCAAGCCAGGGGAAAGACCCAGTACTTC; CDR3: CASSQARGKTQYF
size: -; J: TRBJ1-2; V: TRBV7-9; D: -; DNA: TGTGCCAGCAGCTTAGCGCCCCAAGAGCCCTATGGCTACACCTTC; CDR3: CASSLAPQEPYGYTF